This TCR beta chain was identified in a study of neurological immune-mediated disorders. Notes on the study in general: HTLV-1-associated myelopathy led in TCR clonal expansion, while multiple sclerosis ranked lowest, below healthy controls. The study found no CDR3 amino acid sequences shared by expanded clones across subjects, suggesting private repertoires in all groups.

Using its own MiXCR run on the 5' RACE reads, TCRdb lists one record per CDR3 protein. Of approximately 51,000 distinct CDR3 sequences listed, about 3.7% are singletons. With respect to this clonotype: Its antigen remains unknown.

Trimming took 7 bases from V and 0 from J, leaving 15 bases between them. Germline V lookup: CDR1 DFQATT, CDR2 SNEGSKA (reference sequence). The CDR3 totals 14 residues. This sequence originates from a man aged 40-50 years with multiple sclerosis. This chain connects TRBV20-1 to TRBJ1-1; the D gene is possibly TRBD1 (5 bases). The specimen was PBMCs. This chain's CDR3 is CSVTRQTLNTEAFF. The CDR3, as DNA: TGCAGTGTTACGAGACAGACTCTGAACACTGAAGCTTTCTTT.